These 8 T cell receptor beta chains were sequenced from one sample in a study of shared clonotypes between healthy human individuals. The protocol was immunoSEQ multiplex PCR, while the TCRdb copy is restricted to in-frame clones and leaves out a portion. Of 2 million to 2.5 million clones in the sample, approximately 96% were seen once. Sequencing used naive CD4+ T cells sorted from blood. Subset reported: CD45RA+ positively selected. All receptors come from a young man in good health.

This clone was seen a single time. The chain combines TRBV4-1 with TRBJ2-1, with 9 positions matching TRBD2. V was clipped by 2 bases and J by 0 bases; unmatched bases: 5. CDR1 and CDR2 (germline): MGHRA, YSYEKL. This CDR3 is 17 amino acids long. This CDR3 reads CASSQFGTSSSYNEQFF. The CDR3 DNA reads TGCGCCAGCAGCCAATTTGGGACTAGCAGCTCCTACAATGAGCAGTTCTTC.

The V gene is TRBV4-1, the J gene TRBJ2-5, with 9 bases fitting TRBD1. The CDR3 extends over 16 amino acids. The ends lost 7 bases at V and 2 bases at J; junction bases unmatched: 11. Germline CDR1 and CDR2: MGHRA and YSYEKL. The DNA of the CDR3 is TGCGCCAGCACCCGACAGGGGGGGAACCCTCAAGAGACCCAGTACTTC. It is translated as CASTRQGGNPQETQYF.

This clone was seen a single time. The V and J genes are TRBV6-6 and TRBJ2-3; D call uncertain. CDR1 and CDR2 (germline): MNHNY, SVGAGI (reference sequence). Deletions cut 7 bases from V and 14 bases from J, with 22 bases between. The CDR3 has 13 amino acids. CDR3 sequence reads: CASTQYARWKAYF. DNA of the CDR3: TGTGCCAGCACTCAATACGCCCGGTGGAAGGCGTATTTT.

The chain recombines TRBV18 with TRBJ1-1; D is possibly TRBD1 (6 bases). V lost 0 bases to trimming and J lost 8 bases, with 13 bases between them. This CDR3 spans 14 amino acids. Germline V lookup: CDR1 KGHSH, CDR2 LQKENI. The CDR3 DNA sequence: TGTGCCAGCTCACCACCCCCCGAGGGGGGGGAAGCTTTCTTT. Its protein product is CASSPPPEGGEAFF. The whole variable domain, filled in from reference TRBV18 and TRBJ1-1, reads NAGVMQNPRHLVRRRGQEARLRCSPMKGHSHVYWYRQLPEEGLKFMVYLQKENIIDESGMPKERFSAEFPKEGPSILRIQQVVRGDSAAYFCASSPPPEGGEAFFGQGTRLTVV.

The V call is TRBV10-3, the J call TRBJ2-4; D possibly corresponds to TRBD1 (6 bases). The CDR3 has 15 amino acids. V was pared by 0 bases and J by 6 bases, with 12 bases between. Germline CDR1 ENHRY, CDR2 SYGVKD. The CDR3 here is CAISESGGRGNIQYF. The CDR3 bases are TGTGCCATCAGTGAGTCTGGGGGCAGGGGAAACATTCAGTACTTC.

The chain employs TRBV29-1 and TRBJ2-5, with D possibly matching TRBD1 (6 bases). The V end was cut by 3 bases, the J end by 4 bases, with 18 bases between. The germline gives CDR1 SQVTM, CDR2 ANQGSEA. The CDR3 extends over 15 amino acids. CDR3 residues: CSVDRGALRLETQYF. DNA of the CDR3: TGCAGCGTTGACAGGGGCGCCCTCCGTTTAGAGACCCAGTACTTC.

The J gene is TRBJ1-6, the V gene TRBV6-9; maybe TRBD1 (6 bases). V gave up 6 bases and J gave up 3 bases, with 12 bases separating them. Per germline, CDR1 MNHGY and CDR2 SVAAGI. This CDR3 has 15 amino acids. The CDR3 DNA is TGTGCCAGCAGGCTTACAGGGAACTATAATTCACCCCTCCACTTT. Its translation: CASRLTGNYNSPLHF.

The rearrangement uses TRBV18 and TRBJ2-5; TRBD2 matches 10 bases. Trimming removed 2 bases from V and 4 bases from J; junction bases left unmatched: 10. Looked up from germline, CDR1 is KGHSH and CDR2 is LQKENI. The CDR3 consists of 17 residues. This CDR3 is CASSPGSSGRYLETQYF. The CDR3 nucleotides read TGTGCCAGCTCACCAGGCTCTAGCGGGAGATATCTAGAGACCCAGTACTTC.